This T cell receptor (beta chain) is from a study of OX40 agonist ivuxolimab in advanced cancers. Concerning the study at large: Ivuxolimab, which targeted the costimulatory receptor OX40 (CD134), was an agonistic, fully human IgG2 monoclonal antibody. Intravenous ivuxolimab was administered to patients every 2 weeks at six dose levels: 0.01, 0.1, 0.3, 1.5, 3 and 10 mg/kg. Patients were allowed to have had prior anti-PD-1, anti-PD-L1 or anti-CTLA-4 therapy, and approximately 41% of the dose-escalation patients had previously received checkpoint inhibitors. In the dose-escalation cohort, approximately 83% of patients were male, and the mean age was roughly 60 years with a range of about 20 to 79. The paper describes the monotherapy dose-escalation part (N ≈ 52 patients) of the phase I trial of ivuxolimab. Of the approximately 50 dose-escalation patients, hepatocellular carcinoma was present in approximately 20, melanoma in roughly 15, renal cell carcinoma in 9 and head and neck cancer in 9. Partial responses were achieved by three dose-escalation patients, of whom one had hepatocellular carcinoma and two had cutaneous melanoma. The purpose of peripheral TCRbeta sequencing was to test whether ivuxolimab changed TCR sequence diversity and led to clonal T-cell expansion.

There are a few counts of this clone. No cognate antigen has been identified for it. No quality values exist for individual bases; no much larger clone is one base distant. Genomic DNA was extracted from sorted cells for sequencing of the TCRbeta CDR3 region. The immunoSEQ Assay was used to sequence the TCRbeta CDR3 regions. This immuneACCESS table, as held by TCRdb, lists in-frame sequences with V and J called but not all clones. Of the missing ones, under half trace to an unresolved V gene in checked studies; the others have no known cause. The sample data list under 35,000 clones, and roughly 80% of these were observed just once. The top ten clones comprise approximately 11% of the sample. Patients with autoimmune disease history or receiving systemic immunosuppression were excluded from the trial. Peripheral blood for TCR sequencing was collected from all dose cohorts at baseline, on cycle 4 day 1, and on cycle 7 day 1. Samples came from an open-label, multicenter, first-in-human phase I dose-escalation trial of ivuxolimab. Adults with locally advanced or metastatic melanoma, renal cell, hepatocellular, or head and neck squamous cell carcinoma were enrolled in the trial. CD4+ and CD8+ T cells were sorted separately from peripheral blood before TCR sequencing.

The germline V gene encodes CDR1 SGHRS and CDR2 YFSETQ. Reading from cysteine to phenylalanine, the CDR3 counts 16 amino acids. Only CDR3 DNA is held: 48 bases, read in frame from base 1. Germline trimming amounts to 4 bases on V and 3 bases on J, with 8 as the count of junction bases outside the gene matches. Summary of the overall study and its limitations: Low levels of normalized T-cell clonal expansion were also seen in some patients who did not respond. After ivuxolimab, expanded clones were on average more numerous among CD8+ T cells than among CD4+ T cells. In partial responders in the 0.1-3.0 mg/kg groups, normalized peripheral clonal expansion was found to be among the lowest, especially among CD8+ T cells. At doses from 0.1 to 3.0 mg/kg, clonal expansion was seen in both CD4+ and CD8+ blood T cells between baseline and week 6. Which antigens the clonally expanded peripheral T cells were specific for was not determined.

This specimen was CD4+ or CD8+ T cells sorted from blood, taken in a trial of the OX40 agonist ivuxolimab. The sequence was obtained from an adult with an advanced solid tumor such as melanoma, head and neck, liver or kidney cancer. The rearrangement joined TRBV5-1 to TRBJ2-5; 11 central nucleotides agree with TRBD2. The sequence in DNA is TGCGCCAGCAGCAACCAACCTAGCGGGGGGAAAGAGACCCAGTACTTC. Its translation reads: CASSNQPSGGKETQYF.